The clone carrying this T cell receptor (beta chain) was seen more than once but under ten times. Its specificity is unknown. The CDR3 covers 20 residues. V was clipped by 3 bases and J by 0 bases; unmatched bases: 11. Uncontrolled infection, other autoimmune disease, pregnancy or lactation disqualified patients from enrolment. PBMCs were obtained from about 9 ml fresh peripheral blood. The data belong to a study of T cells in Graves' hyperthyroidism and ophthalmopathy. The study's findings and limits: The majority of expanded thyroid clonotypes above 0.001 also appeared in blood. Ophthalmopathy was identified by the model a median around 6.9 months ahead of onset.

Amplified TCR beta CDR3 regions derived from RNA transcripts. When the TCR CDR3 underwent first-round RT-PCR, the HTBI primer set was used. Each CDR3 protein gets one entry after TCRdb re-called the multiplex PCR reads with MiXCR. The data hold a few hundred thousand distinct CDR3 sequences, with approximately 15% observed a single time. This TCR came from a woman in her thirties with Graves' ophthalmopathy. V usage is TRBV12-3 or TRBV12-4 and J usage is TRBJ2-1; 13 bases map to TRBD2. Sequenced input: blood. DNA of the CDR3: TGTGCCAGCAGTTTCTCACTCGGACTAGCGGGGGTGAGCTCCTACAATGAGCAGTTCTTC. It specifies CASSFSLGLAGVSSYNEQFF.